A selection of T cell receptor beta chains follows, all from one sample in a study of PD-1 blockade in classical Hodgkin lymphoma. TCRdb's table, derived via immunoSEQ multiplex PCR, lists solely in-frame clones and lacks some. This table holds fewer than 7,500 clones, around 64% found once. Material: CD8+ T cells from blood, obtained before the fourth cycle of nivolumab. The receptors come from a human donor with classical Hodgkin lymphoma. The conserved cysteine and the conserved F or W are not part of the CDR3 here. The order of the fields is V gene, J gene, CDR3 protein.

v_call: TRBV6-1; j_call: TRBJ1-6; cdr3_aa: ASTPWGNNSPLH
v_call: TRBV5-1; j_call: TRBJ2-1; cdr3_aa: ASSSPGFNNEQF
v_call: TRBV19; j_call: TRBJ2-1; cdr3_aa: ASARLAGSYNEQF
v_call: TRBV7-9; j_call: TRBJ2-1; cdr3_aa: ASSDSGLAGAEF
v_call: TRBV10-2; j_call: TRBJ1-4; cdr3_aa: ASSESRWDEKLF
v_call: TRBV27; j_call: TRBJ1-1; cdr3_aa: ASSLGTLRTEAF
v_call: TRBV4-1; j_call: TRBJ2-1; cdr3_aa: ASSQRDSKSSYNEQF
v_call: TRBV7-9; j_call: TRBJ1-5; cdr3_aa: ASSFSPGAVMRGQPQH
v_call: TRBV4-2; j_call: TRBJ2-7; cdr3_aa: ASSPGGGGYEQY
v_call: TRBV4-1; j_call: TRBJ1-1; cdr3_aa: ASSLGGVSTEAF
v_call: TRBV15; j_call: TRBJ1-2; cdr3_aa: ATGEVQWDYGYT
v_call: TRBV5-5; j_call: TRBJ2-3; cdr3_aa: ASSLERRLAGEGTQY
v_call: TRBV9; j_call: TRBJ2-7; cdr3_aa: ASSVGTGPYEQY
v_call: TRBV7-6; j_call: TRBJ2-1; cdr3_aa: ASSLAPGEQF
v_call: TRBV19; j_call: TRBJ2-5; cdr3_aa: ASSLAAGFRTQY
v_call: TRBV27; j_call: TRBJ1-6; cdr3_aa: ASAFGQGNSPLH
v_call: TRBV5-4; j_call: TRBJ2-7; cdr3_aa: ASFARGRGREPRYEQY
v_call: TRBV13; j_call: TRBJ2-3; cdr3_aa: ASSLAPGLDTDTQY
v_call: TRBV5-1; j_call: TRBJ2-2; cdr3_aa: ASSARLAGAGGELF
v_call: TRBV6-1; j_call: TRBJ1-2; cdr3_aa: ASSEVQGPYGYT
v_call: TRBV7-8; j_call: TRBJ2-7; cdr3_aa: ASSFRAALTYEQY
v_call: TRBV5-1; j_call: TRBJ2-7; cdr3_aa: ASSLESSGRRDEQY
v_call: TRBV7-9; j_call: TRBJ1-5; cdr3_aa: ASSSIGTGGNQPQH
v_call: TRBV27; j_call: TRBJ2-1; cdr3_aa: ASNGDRGYNEQF
v_call: TRBV11-2; j_call: TRBJ2-5; cdr3_aa: ASSLQLAQETQY
v_call: TRBV7-7; j_call: TRBJ2-3; cdr3_aa: ASSPEVGRTDTQY
v_call: TRBV5-1; j_call: TRBJ2-7; cdr3_aa: ASSLEGTPGWGYEQY
v_call: TRBV5-4; j_call: TRBJ2-3; cdr3_aa: ASSTEFPVQDTQY
v_call: TRBV5-6; j_call: TRBJ1-2; cdr3_aa: ASPLLGQGNGYT
v_call: TRBV9; j_call: TRBJ2-1; cdr3_aa: ASSVGTLKGSEQF
v_call: TRBV7-2; j_call: TRBJ2-1; cdr3_aa: ASSLTRGSSYNEQF
v_call: TRBV18; j_call: TRBJ1-1; cdr3_aa: ASSPPAGLNTEAF
v_call: TRBV1; j_call: TRBJ2-2; cdr3_aa: TSSQKKRGVAGGAGTGELF
v_call: TRBV11-3; j_call: TRBJ2-2; cdr3_aa: ASSFGTSGTGELF
v_call: TRBV7-8; j_call: TRBJ2-7; cdr3_aa: ASSHSRVYEQY